The source of this T cell receptor beta chain is a study of shared clonotypes between healthy human individuals. The germline gives CDR1 SGHVS, CDR2 FNYEAQ. This CDR3 has 12 residues. The V end was cut by 5 bases, the J end by 4 bases, with 8 bases between. Method: immunoSEQ multiplex PCR; TCRdb's copy keeps in-frame clones and lacks some. The sample shows some 790,000 clones, over 60% of them seen only once. Study-level results: On the whole, naive subsets had larger estimated richness than memory subsets had. Naive CD4 clonotypes were shared across a few donors at around 5.4%.

Comment on this clone: What it binds is unknown.

J is TRBJ1-1 and V is TRBV7-6; D call uncertain. The TCR was taken from a woman in her twenties or thirties in good health. The sample was memory CD4+ T cells sorted from blood. Subset denoted: CD45RA-negative fraction. As DNA, the CDR3 is TGTGCCAGCAGCCCTCGGGGCACTGAAGCTTTCTTT. As protein: CASSPRGTEAFF.